The sequence of this T cell receptor beta chain was determined in a study of T cells in Graves' hyperthyroidism and ophthalmopathy. Study findings and constraints: The model predicted ophthalmopathy a median about 6.6 months before onset.

In the case of this clonotype: Its antigen is unknown. This may come from a read error, since a much larger clone is one base off.

TCR beta CDR3 regions were amplified from RNA. When the TCR CDR3 underwent first-round RT-PCR, the HTBI primer set was used. TCRdb redid the calling of the multiplex PCR reads with MiXCR, one entry per CDR3 protein. The sample has approximately 500,000 distinct CDR3 sequences; roughly 50% are singletons. This CDR3 region has 13 residues. Trimming took 6 bases from V and 9 from J, leaving 18 bases between them. Germline CDR1 reads MNHNY; CDR2 reads SVGAGI (reference sequence). Sequenced: peripheral blood or thyroid tissue (not recorded which). The TCR comes from a woman under 30 with Graves' hyperthyroidism. The genes are TRBV6-6 and TRBJ2-7, with D maybe TRBD2 (6 bases). The CDR3 DNA is TGTGCCAGCAGACCCACGGGGGAGCACGGGCAGTACTTC. Protein product: CASRPTGEHGQYF.